The text below deals with one T cell receptor beta chain. Antigen unknown. The entry originates in a study of T cell responses to AZD1222 COVID-19 vaccine. Broader study findings: Repertoire sampling happened only post peak T cell response.

With 5 bases removed from V and 4 bases from J, the gap between germline ends came to 5 bases. The CDR3 consists of 11 residues. The germline gives CDR1 LNHDA, CDR2 SQIVND (reference sequence). The repertoire was sequenced with immunoSEQ multiplex PCR; TCRdb's copy has only in-frame clones and lacks some. This table holds about 88,000 clones, 92% found once. The rearrangement links TRBV19 to TRBJ1-2; D gene uncertain. This TCR was recovered from an adult in good health. The input for sequencing was peripheral blood, taken on day 0 of AZD1222 vaccination. The CDR3 DNA follows: TGTGCCAGTAGTGGGCTCTATGGCTACACCTTC. It codes for CASSGLYGYTF.